Described below is a single TCR beta chain sequence and its context. CDR1 is MNHEY, CDR2 SVGAGI, per germline. The CDR3 contains 15 residues. Trimming stripped 0 bases from V and 2 bases from J, with 11 bases between. The data were taken from a study of shared clonotypes between healthy human individuals. In the original analysis: Filtering of immunoSEQ junctional sequences could not match full-length read filtering. Assay used: immunoSEQ multiplex PCR; TCRdb lists only in-frame clones, some missing. V and J calls and clone size are given by that table; D and trimming were obtained from the DNA. Of 2 million to 3 million clones listed, under 95% were seen once; the top ten hold 0.36%.

This TCR was recovered from a man between 18 and 29 years old in good health. Some clones in this sample may be carry-over from other donors' samples. This chain links TRBV6-5 with TRBJ2-7, with TRBD2 as a possible D gene (6 bases). The material sequenced was naive CD4+ T cells from PBMCs. Described subset: CD45RA+ positively selected. The CDR3 region is CASSYSKGGAYEQYF. The CDR3 nucleotides read TGTGCCAGCAGTTACTCGAAGGGCGGGGCCTACGAGCAGTACTTC.